Following are 21 T cell receptor beta chains from one sample sequenced in a study of cytomegalovirus exposure and HLA in healthy donors. A multiplex PCR was run with 60 Vbeta primers and 13 Jbeta primers. The protocol was immunoSEQ multiplex PCR, while the TCRdb copy is restricted to in-frame clones and leaves out a portion. The data show 80,000 to 90,000 clones, around 80% seen once. Sequences were obtained from PBMCs. The receptor source for this set is a man aged 25-40 years in good health and CMV-seronegative.

The chain recombines TRBV6-7 with TRBJ1-6, with a possible D match to TRBD1 (6 bases). TRBV6-7 belongs to the ORF category, with a function that is uncertain. The V end lost 2 bases, the J end lost 9 bases, and 17 bases lay between the germline ends. The CDR3 spans 16 residues. The CDR3 nucleotides read TGTGCCAGCAGTTACGCGACAGGACCCCTGGGTTCACCCCTCCACTTT. Translation gives CASSYATGPLGSPLHF.

Points on this clone: Compared with germline, one end of the junction differs, possibly owing to a read error. The chain carries TRBV7-2 and TRBJ1-2; a possible D gene is TRBD1 (5 bases). This CDR3 is 17 amino acids long. CDR1 and CDR2 (germline): SGHTA, FQGNSA. For the CDR3, the DNA is TGTGCCAGCAGCTCCGGTCGGGTGGGGGGAAATAACGATGGCTACACCTTC. Translating gives CASSSGRVGGNNDGYTF.

The chain combines TRBV5-4 with TRBJ2-1; 7 bases are a match to TRBD2. The CDR3 covers 14 residues. Germline V gene sequence: CDR1 SGHNT, CDR2 YYREEE (reference sequence). V lost 4 bases, J lost 7 bases, and 8 bases stayed unmatched. CDR3 in amino acids: CASSLGGSRNEQFF. CDR3 DNA sequence: TGTGCCAGCAGCCTCGGGGGGTCCAGGAATGAGCAGTTCTTC.

There are a few counts of this clone. The chain joins TRBV5-5 to TRBJ2-3, with 11 bases lining up with TRBD2. This CDR3 comprises 18 residues. V trimming: 4 bases; J trimming: 3 bases; junction bases outside the gene matches: 13. Germline V lookup: CDR1 SGHKS, CDR2 YYEKEE (reference sequence). The CDR3 loop is CASSQNIAGGPSTDTQYF. In nucleotides, the CDR3 is TGTGCCAGCAGCCAAAATATAGCGGGAGGGCCGTCTACAGATACGCAGTATTTT. Based on the CDR3 plus reference TRBV5-5 and TRBJ2-3, the full variable domain is DAGVTQSPTHLIKTRGQQVTLRCSPISGHKSVSWYQQVLGQGPQFIFQYYEKEERGRGNFPDRFSARQFPNYSSELNVNALLLGDSALYLCASSQNIAGGPSTDTQYFGPGTRLTVL.

This chain links TRBV5-8 with TRBJ2-5; 9 nucleotides align to TRBD2. The CDR3 runs 17 residues. CDR1 is SGHTS and CDR2 is YDEGEE in the germline V gene. With V trimmed by 1 base and J by 4 bases, 11 bases remained unmatched. In nucleotides, the CDR3 is TGTGCCAGCAGCTTGAGTCCTAGCGGGGCTGGGGGAGAGACCCAGTACTTC. Translating gives CASSLSPSGAGGETQYF.

The chain is built from TRBV7-9 and TRBJ2-2; D remains ambiguous. V shed 2 bases and J shed 6 bases, with 13 bases lying between them. CDR3 length equals 15 residues. Germline CDR1 is SEHNR and CDR2 is FQNEAQ (reference sequence). The CDR3 sequence is CASSLSASWPGELFF. The CDR3 DNA follows: TGTGCCAGCAGCTTAAGTGCCAGTTGGCCCGGGGAGCTGTTTTTT.

The rearrangement links TRBV4-1 to TRBJ2-5, with 11 bases fitting TRBD2. Germline V CDR1 and CDR2: MGHRA, YSYEKL. V lost 1 base, J lost 4 bases, and 8 bases stayed unmatched. This CDR3 comprises 17 residues. CDR3 coding DNA: TGCGCCAGCAGCCAAGTCGGGAGTGGACTAGCGGGAGAGACCCAGTACTTC. It codes for CASSQVGSGLAGETQYF.

The rearrangement joins TRBV6-4 to TRBJ1-5, with no clear D. This CDR3 comprises 15 residues. Germline values: CDR1 MRHNA, CDR2 SNTAGT. V lost 4 bases and J 2 bases, leaving 12 bases between the germline ends. The CDR3 reads CASSASGKGNQPQHF. The CDR3 nucleotides read TGTGCCAGCAGTGCCAGTGGTAAAGGCAATCAGCCCCAGCATTTT.

The V gene is TRBV10-3, the J gene TRBJ1-3; possibly TRBD1 for D (6 bases). The germline CDR1 and CDR2 sequences are ENHRY and SYGVKD. Trimming cost V 0 bases and J 2 bases, with 11 bases left between them. The CDR3 consists of 16 residues. The chain's CDR3 is CAISESRGTAGNTIYF. The CDR3 bases are TGTGCCATCAGTGAGTCCAGGGGAACGGCTGGAAACACCATATATTTT.

The chain carries TRBV7-9 and TRBJ2-3, with 8 bases lining up with TRBD1. The CDR3 is 14 residues long. CDR1 SEHNR and CDR2 FQNEAQ come from the germline V gene (reference sequence). Trimming removed 2 bases from V and 3 bases from J; junction bases left unmatched: 1. The CDR3 region is CASSLRQGTDTQYF. CDR3 bases: TGTGCCAGCAGCTTACGACAGGGGACAGATACGCAGTATTTT.

The chain recombines TRBV11-2 with TRBJ2-7; 8 nucleotides line up with TRBD1. Trimming took 4 bases from V and 4 from J; bases not matched to a gene: 6. The CDR3 runs to 14 residues. Germline CDR1 and CDR2: SGHAT and FQNNGV. This CDR3 reads CASSSTDRGYEQYF. CDR3 DNA sequence: TGTGCCAGCAGCTCGACCGACAGGGGATACGAGCAGTACTTC.

The chain has TRBV9 and TRBJ1-1, with TRBD1 matching over 8 bases. The CDR3 contains 16 residues. CDR1 is SGDLS and CDR2 is YYNGEE in the germline V gene. The V and J ends lost 5 bases and 4 bases, in that order; junction bases with no gene match: 13. The CDR3 bases are TGTGCCAGCAGTTACACCCCAGGGGGCGGTAGCACTGAAGCTTTCTTT. Encoded protein: CASSYTPGGGSTEAFF.

This rearrangement joins TRBV11-3 to TRBJ1-3; D ambiguous. V was trimmed by 1 base and J by 0 bases, leaving 7 bases between them. The CDR3 extends over 15 amino acids. The germline V gene encodes CDR1 SGHNT and CDR2 YENEEA. The CDR3: CASSLVQASGNTIYF. DNA for the CDR3: TGTGCCAGCAGCTTAGTCCAGGCCTCTGGAAACACCATATATTTT.

The genes are TRBV9 and TRBJ2-5, with 11 bases that match TRBD1. Germline CDR1 SGDLS, CDR2 YYNGEE. The trim removed 4 bases at V and 5 bases at J, leaving 4 bases unmatched. The CDR3 contains 14 residues. The CDR3 region is CASSPGQGGETQYF. CDR3 nucleotides: TGTGCCAGCAGCCCGGGACAGGGGGGGGAGACCCAGTACTTC.

This chain connects TRBV7-2 to TRBJ2-2, with D perhaps matching TRBD1 (6 bases). V lost 5 bases, J lost 0 bases, and 13 bases lay in between. This CDR3 is built from 16 residues. Germline V gene lookup returns CDR1 SGHTA and CDR2 FQGNSA. This CDR3 is CASSRTGTTNTGELFF. The CDR3 DNA sequence: TGTGCCAGCAGCCGAACCGGGACAACGAACACCGGGGAGCTGTTTTTT.

This chain connects TRBV5-1 to TRBJ2-5; 12 bases line up with TRBD2. CDR1 is SGHRS, CDR2 YFSETQ, per germline. V dropped 3 bases and J dropped 0; count of bases not matched to a gene: 6. The CDR3 has 17 residues. CDR3 residues: CASSWPSSGGDQETQYF. The CDR3 DNA follows: TGCGCCAGCAGCTGGCCCTCTAGCGGGGGGGACCAAGAGACCCAGTACTTC.

This clone appeared a few times. The gene calls are TRBV2 and TRBJ1-3, with no clear D. CDR1 and CDR2 (germline): SNHLY, FYNNEI. V was cut by 7 bases and J by 0 bases, with 13 bases left in between. There are 15 residues in the CDR3. The CDR3: CASKEGFTSGNTIYF. The CDR3 region has the DNA TGTGCCAGCAAGGAGGGATTCACCTCTGGAAACACCATATATTTT.

J is TRBJ1-2 and V is TRBV28; no definite D call. The CDR3 has 14 amino acids. V lost 6 bases to trimming and J lost 2 bases, with 13 bases between them. Germline CDR1 is MDHEN and CDR2 is SYDVKM. The CDR3 spells CASRVPATNYGYTF. CDR3 coding DNA: TGTGCCAGCAGAGTACCCGCAACAAACTATGGCTACACCTTC.

The rearrangement uses TRBV7-9 and TRBJ1-4, with 7 bases aligning to TRBD1. Trimming at V came to 4 bases and at J to 8 bases, leaving 10 bases not matched to a gene. Germline-derived CDR1 and CDR2 are SEHNR and FQNEAQ (reference sequence). The CDR3 is made up of 15 amino acids. The CDR3 nucleotides read TGTGCCAGCAGCTCGATACAGGGGAGGAGGGAAAAACTGTTTTTT. This sequence encodes CASSSIQGRREKLFF.

The rearrangement uses TRBV29-1 and TRBJ1-1, with D tentatively TRBD1 (6 bases). Germline V gives CDR1 SQVTM, CDR2 ANQGSEA. V was shortened by 0 bases and J by 3 bases, with 14 bases between the two germline ends. This CDR3 comprises 15 residues. This chain's CDR3 is CSVEDLGGAHTEAFF. CDR3 DNA sequence: TGCAGCGTTGAAGATCTTGGGGGGGCACACACTGAAGCTTTCTTT.

The chain uses TRBV28 and TRBJ1-5; maybe TRBD1 (5 bases). The CDR3 spans 12 residues. V was shortened by 10 bases and J by 5 bases, with 12 bases between the two germline ends. Germline V CDR1 and CDR2: MDHEN, SYDVKM. The CDR3, as DNA: TGTGCCACCGGGGGTCGGGATCAGCCCCAGCATTTT. This gives the protein CATGGRDQPQHF.